This TCR beta chain came from a study of blood T cells in healthy people across ages. Study results and limitations: Relative to aged donors, long-lived donors carried more naive CD4+ cells and displayed higher diversity. Percentage of naive T cells showed a strong correlation with TCR beta diversity.

This clonotype was picked up a small number of times. Its target is unknown. V was cut by 3 bases and J by 0 bases, with 12 bases left in between. The CDR3 has 16 amino acids. Germline CDR1 SEHNR, CDR2 FQNEAQ (reference sequence). A second PCR of about 7 to 11 cycles used a sample-barcoded 5' primer and a J-beta primer mix. TCRdb fed the 5' RACE reads into MiXCR, producing one record per CDR3 protein. The sample includes around 2 million distinct CDR3 sequences, approximately 39% of them seen just once. Isolation per sample recovered at least 6 million PBMCs. The clonotype was recovered from a human donor in good health. The chain is built from TRBV7-9 and TRBJ2-1; no clear D. The source material was blood. The CDR3 spells CASSFMRWGSYNEQFF. Written as DNA, the CDR3 is TGTGCCAGCAGCTTTATGCGGTGGGGCTCCTACAATGAGCAGTTCTTC.